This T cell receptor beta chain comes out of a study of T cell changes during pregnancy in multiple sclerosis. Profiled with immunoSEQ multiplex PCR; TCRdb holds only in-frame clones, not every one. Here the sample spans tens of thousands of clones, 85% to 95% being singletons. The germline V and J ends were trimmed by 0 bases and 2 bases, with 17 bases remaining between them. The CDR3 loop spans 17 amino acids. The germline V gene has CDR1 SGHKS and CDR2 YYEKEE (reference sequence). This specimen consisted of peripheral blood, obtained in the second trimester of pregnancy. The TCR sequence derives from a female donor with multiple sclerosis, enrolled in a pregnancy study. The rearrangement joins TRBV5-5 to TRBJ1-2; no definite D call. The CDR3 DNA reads TGTGCCAGCAGCTTGGAGGAGCGGGCCTACTTCAACTATGGCTACACCTTC. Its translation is CASSLEERAYFNYGYTF.